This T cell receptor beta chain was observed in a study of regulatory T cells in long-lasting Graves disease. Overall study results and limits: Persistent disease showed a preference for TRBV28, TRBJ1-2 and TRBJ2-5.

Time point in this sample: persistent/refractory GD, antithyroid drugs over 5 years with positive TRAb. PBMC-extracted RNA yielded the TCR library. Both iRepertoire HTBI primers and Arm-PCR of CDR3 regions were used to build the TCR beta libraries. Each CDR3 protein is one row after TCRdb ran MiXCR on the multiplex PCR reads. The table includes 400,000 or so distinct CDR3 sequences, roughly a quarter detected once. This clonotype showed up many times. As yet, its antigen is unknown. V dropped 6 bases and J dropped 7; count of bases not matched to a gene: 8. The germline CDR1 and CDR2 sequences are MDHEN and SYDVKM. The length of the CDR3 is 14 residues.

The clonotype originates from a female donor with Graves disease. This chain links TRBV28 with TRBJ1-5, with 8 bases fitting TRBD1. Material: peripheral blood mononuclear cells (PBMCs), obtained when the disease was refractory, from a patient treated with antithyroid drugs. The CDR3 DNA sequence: TGTGCCAGCAGAACAGGGGGTCCTATACAGCCCCAGCATTTT. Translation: CASRTGGPIQPQHF.